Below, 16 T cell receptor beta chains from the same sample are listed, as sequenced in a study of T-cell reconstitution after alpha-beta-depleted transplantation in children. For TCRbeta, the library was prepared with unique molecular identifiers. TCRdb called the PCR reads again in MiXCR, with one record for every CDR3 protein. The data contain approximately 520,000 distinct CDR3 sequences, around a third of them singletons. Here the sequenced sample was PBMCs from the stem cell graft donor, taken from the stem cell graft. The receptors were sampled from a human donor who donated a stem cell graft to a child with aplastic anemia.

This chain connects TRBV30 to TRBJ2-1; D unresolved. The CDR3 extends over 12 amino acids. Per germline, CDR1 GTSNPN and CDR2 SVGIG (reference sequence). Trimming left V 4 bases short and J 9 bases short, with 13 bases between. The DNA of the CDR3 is TGTGCCTGGACGATCGAGCGAGGTGAGCAGTTCTTC. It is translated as CAWTIERGEQFF.

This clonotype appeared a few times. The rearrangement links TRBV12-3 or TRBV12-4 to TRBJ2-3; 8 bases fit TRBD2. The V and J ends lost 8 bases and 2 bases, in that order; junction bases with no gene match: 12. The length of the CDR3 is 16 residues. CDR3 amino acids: CASGSTTGRATDTQYF. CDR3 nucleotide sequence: TGTGCCAGCGGATCGACTACCGGGAGGGCCACAGATACGCAGTATTTT.

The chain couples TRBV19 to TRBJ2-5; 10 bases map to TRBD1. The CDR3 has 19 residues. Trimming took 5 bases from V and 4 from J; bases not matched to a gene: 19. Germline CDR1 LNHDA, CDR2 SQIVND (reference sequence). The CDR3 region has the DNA TGTGCCAGTAGTCCCCAGAAGGATTCCGGGACAGGGGTAGCAGAGACCCAGTACTTC. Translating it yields CASSPQKDSGTGVAETQYF. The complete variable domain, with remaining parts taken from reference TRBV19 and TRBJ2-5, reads DGGITQSPKYLFRKEGQNVTLSCEQNLNHDAMYWYRQDPGQGLRLIYYSQIVNDFQKGDIAEGYSVSREKKESFPLTVTSAQKNPTAFYLCASSPQKDSGTGVAETQYFGPGTRLLVL.

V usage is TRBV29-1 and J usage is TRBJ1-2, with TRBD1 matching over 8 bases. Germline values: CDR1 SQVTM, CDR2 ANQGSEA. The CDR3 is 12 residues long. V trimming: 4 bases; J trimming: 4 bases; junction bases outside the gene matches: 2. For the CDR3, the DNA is TGCAGCGTTGGGACAGGGTCCTATGGCTACACCTTC. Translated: CSVGTGSYGYTF.

The CDR3 here is CSARLGTSGKFEDTQYF. CDR3 coding DNA: TGCAGTGCTAGGTTAGGGACTAGCGGGAAATTTGAAGATACGCAGTATTTT. The rearrangement joins TRBV20-1 to TRBJ2-3, with 13 bases matching TRBD2. The CDR3 runs to 17 residues. J gave up 5 bases and V 3 bases, and 11 bases lay outside the gene matches. Germline CDR1 is DFQATT and CDR2 is SNEGSKA (reference sequence).

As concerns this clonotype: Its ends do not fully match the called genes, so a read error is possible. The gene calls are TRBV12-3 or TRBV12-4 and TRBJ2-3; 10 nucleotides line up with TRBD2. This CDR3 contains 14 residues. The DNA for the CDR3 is TGTGCCAGCTGTTTGACTAGCGGGTCAGATACGCAGTATTTT. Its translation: CASCLTSGSDTQYF.

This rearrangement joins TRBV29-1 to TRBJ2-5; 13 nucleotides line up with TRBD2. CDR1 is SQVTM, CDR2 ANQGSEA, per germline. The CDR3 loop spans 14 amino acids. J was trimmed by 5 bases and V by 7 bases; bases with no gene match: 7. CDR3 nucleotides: TGCAGCGATATGACTAGCGGGAGGCGGGAGACCCAGTACTTC. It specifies CSDMTSGRRETQYF. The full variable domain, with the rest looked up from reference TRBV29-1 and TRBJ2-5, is SAVISQKPSRDICQRGTSLTIQCQVDSQVTMMFWYRQQPGQSLTLIATANQGSEATYESGFVIDKFPISRPNLTFSTLTVSNMSPEDSSIYLCSDMTSGRRETQYFGPGTRLLVL.

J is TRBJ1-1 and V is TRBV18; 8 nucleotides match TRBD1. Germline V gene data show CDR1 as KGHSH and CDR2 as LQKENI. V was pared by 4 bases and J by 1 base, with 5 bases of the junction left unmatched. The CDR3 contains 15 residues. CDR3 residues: CASSQFTGGNTEAFF. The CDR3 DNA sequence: TGTGCCAGCTCACAGTTTACAGGGGGGAACACTGAAGCTTTCTTT.

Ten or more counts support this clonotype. CDR3 DNA sequence: TGCAGTGCTTTTAGCGGGAGGGCCTATGAGCAGTTCTTC. Amino acids: CSAFSGRAYEQFF. The chain couples TRBV20-1 to TRBJ2-1, with 11 bases that match TRBD2. V was clipped by 5 bases and J by 8 bases; unmatched bases: 5. The CDR3 is 13 residues long. The germline gives CDR1 DFQATT, CDR2 SNEGSKA (reference sequence).

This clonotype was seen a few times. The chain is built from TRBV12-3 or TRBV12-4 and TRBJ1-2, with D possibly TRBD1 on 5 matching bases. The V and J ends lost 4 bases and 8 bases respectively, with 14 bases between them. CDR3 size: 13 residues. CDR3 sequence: CASSSAGYEGYTF. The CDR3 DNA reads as TGTGCCAGCAGTTCCGCAGGGTACGAGGGCTACACCTTC.

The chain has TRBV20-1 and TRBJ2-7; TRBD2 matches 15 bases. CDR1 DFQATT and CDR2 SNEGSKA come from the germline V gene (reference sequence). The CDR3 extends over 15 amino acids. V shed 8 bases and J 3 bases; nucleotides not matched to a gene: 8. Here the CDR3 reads CSLILGLAGGYEQYF. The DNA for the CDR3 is TGCAGTTTAATCCTGGGACTAGCGGGAGGCTACGAGCAGTACTTC.

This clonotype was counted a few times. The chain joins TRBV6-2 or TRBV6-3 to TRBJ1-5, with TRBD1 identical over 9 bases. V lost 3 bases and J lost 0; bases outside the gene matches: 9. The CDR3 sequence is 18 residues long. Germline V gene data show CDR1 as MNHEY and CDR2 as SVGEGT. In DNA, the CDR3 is TGTGCCAGCAGTTATGATGGACAGGGGCTGTATAGCAATCAGCCCCAGCATTTT. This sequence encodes CASSYDGQGLYSNQPQHF.

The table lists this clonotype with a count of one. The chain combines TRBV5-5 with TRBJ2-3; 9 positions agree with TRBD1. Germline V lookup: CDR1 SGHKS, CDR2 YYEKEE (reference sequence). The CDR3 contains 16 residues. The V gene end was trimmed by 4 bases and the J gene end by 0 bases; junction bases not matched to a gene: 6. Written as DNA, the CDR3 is TGTGCCAGCAGCATAGAGGGACAGGGCAGCACAGATACGCAGTATTTT. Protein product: CASSIEGQGSTDTQYF.

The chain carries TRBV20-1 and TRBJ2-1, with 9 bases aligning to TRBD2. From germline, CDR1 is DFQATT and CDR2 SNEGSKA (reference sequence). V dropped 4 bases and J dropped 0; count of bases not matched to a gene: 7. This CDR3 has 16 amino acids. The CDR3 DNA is TGCAGTGCTACGATATTAGCGGGAGCCTCCTACAATGAGCAGTTCTTC. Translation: CSATILAGASYNEQFF.

The CDR3 region is CASSELEETQYF. The DNA of the CDR3 is TGTGCCAGCAGCGAATTAGAGGAGACCCAGTACTTC. The genes are TRBV11-1 and TRBJ2-5, with no clear D. The V end lost 5 bases, the J end lost 5 bases, and 9 bases lay between the germline ends. Germline values: CDR1 SGHAT, CDR2 FQDESV (reference sequence). This CDR3 comprises 12 residues.

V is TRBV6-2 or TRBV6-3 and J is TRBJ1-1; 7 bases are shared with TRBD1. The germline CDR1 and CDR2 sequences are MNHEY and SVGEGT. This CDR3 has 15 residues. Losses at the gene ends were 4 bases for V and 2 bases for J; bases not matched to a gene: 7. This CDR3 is CASSSMGQHNTEAFF. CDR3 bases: TGTGCCAGCAGTTCTATGGGACAGCATAACACTGAAGCTTTCTTT.